This TCR beta chain was documented in a study of shared clonotypes between healthy human individuals. At the level of the study: Two women and a few men aged 18 to 49 served as donors. The study's findings and limits: Depth of sequencing was expected to influence donor clonotype sharing. Despite large depth, rarefaction showed incomplete sorted-subset sequencing.

The data were produced by immunoSEQ multiplex PCR, yet TCRdb's version contains in-frame clones alone and is incomplete. Here the sample spans roughly 1,600,000 clones, approximately 98.5% being singletons. About this clone: Its target is not known.

Participating donors were healthy, HIV-negative adults free of recent acute infections or vaccinations. There are 15 residues in the CDR3. Germline CDR1 SNHLY, CDR2 FYNNEI. After removal of 7 bases from V and 4 bases from J, the junction contained 6 bases not matched to a gene. The rearrangement uses TRBV2 and TRBJ2-2; 10 bases align to TRBD2. The sequencing input was naive CD4+ T cells sorted from blood. Subset given: CD45RA+ positively selected. This receptor was identified in a man aged 25-45 years in good health. The CDR3: CASTPSGRGTGELFF. CDR3 sequence (DNA): TGTGCCAGCACTCCTAGCGGGAGAGGCACCGGGGAGCTGTTTTTT.